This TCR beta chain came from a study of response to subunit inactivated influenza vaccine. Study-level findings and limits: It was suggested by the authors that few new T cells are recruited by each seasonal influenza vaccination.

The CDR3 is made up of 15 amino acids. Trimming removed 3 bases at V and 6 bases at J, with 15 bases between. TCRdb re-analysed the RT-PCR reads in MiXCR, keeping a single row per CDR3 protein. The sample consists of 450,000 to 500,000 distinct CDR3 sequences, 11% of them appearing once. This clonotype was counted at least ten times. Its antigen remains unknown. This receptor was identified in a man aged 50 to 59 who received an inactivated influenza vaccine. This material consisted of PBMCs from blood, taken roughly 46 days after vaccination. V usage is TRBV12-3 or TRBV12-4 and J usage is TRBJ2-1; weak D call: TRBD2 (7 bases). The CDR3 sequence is CASSFVGGGPNEQFF. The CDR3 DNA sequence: TGTGCCAGCAGTTTTGTGGGGGGGGGCCCCAATGAGCAGTTCTTC.